One sample yielded the 14 T cell receptor beta chains listed below, sequenced in a study of molecular identifiers for immune sequencing clone quantification. A single record per CDR3 protein comes from TCRdb applying MiXCR to the PCR reads. The repertoire holds about 640,000 distinct CDR3 sequences, with roughly 21% as singletons. What was sequenced was naive CD8+ T cells from blood, with Jurkat cell RNA spiked in. Subset here: FACS-sorted CD8+CD4-CCR7+CD45RA+ naive T cells. All receptors come from a human donor in good health. Some libraries in this study had Jurkat cell RNA spiked in.

This clonotype was detected ten times or more. This chain connects TRBV4-3 to TRBJ2-3; D unclear. Germline assignment: CDR1 LGHNA and CDR2 YSLEER. This CDR3 has 15 residues. Trimming left V 0 bases short and J 2 bases short, with 9 bases between. CDR3 nucleotides: TGCGCCAGCAGCCAAGACACACCGTACACAGATACGCAGTATTTT. Its protein product is CASSQDTPYTDTQYF.

To note about this clonotype: Just one base apart from a much larger clone, this may be a read error. The conserved final phenylalanine or tryptophan is absent from the CDR3, which likely points to a read error. The chain combines TRBV19 with TRBJ1-5, with 8 nucleotides matching TRBD1. The germline V gene encodes CDR1 LNHDA and CDR2 SQIVND (reference sequence). The CDR3 spans 15 residues. V gave up 3 bases and J gave up 4 bases; unmatched junction bases: 5. The CDR3 here is CASSITGGTNQPQHS. In nucleotides, the CDR3 is TGTGCCAGTAGTATTACAGGGGGAACAAATCAGCCCCAGCATTCT.

This clonotype has ten or more counts. V usage is TRBV12-3 or TRBV12-4 and J usage is TRBJ2-2, with D possibly TRBD1 on 6 matching bases. V gave up 6 bases and J gave up 6 bases, with 14 bases separating them. This CDR3 is 14 amino acids long. CDR3 sequence: CASSAGVAAGELFF. DNA for the CDR3: TGTGCCAGCAGCGCAGGGGTGGCGGCCGGGGAGCTGTTTTTT.

This clonotype showed up many times. V usage is TRBV4-1 and J usage is TRBJ1-3; a weak D match, TRBD1 (6 bases). Germline V gene data show CDR1 as MGHRA and CDR2 as YSYEKL. CDR3 length equals 15 residues. Deletions cut 1 base from V and 0 bases from J, with 7 bases between. DNA for the CDR3: TGCGCCAGCAGCCAAGTAGGGGGCTCTGGAAACACCATATATTTT. This encodes CASSQVGGSGNTIYF.

This chain links TRBV20-1 with TRBJ2-1; possible D gene TRBD2, 6 bases. V lost 6 bases, J lost 0 bases, and 15 bases lay in between. Germline V gene sequence: CDR1 DFQATT, CDR2 SNEGSKA (reference sequence). The CDR3 sequence is 15 residues long. CDR3 sequence: CSAILASSSYNEQFF. Written as DNA, the CDR3 is TGCAGTGCAATACTAGCATCGAGCTCCTACAATGAGCAGTTCTTC.

This clonotype was observed a few times. The CDR3 coding sequence is TGTGCCAGCAGTTACTCCGGACGCTTCTACGAGCAGTACTTC. It codes for CASSYSGRFYEQYF. The chain employs TRBV6-2 or TRBV6-3 and TRBJ2-7; D is unresolved. Trimming removed 0 bases from V and 3 bases from J, with 9 bases in between. The CDR3 extends over 14 amino acids. Germline loops: CDR1 MNHEY, CDR2 SVGEGT.

Note on this clonotype: The CDR3 end shows no conserved phenylalanine or tryptophan, and so a read error is likely. V gene TRBV7-8 combines with J gene TRBJ1-5; D unclear. The V end lost 1 base, the J end lost 3 bases, and 4 bases lay between the germline ends. The CDR3 sequence is 13 residues long. Germline V gene data show CDR1 as SGHVS and CDR2 as FQNEAQ. In DNA, the CDR3 is TGTGCCAGCAGCTTAGGGAACAATCAGCCCCAGCATCTT. Its translation: CASSLGNNQPQHL.

This clonotype was recorded at least ten times. CDR3 sequence reads: CASSQPPQGYQETQYF. CDR3 in DNA: TGCGCCAGCAGCCAACCTCCACAGGGGTACCAAGAGACCCAGTACTTC. The rearrangement uses TRBV4-1 and TRBJ2-5; 7 bases map to TRBD1. V was pared by 2 bases and J by 0 bases, with 6 bases of the junction left unmatched. CDR3 length: 16 amino acids. Germline CDR1 and CDR2: MGHRA and YSYEKL.

The rearrangement uses TRBV12-3 or TRBV12-4 and TRBJ2-7, with 7 bases identical to TRBD1. With 9 bases clipped from V and 2 bases from J, the junction kept 7 bases outside the gene matches. The CDR3 has 13 residues. For the CDR3, the DNA is TGTGCCAGTGCAGGGGACAGAACCTACGAGCAGTACTTC. Translation: CASAGDRTYEQYF.

This clonotype was seen just once. A read error may account for a junction end that differs from germline. The chain couples TRBV9 to TRBJ2-5, with TRBD2 identical over 14 bases. Per germline, CDR1 SGDLS and CDR2 YYNGEE. This CDR3 contains 16 residues. CDR3 DNA: TGTGCCAGCTCCGAGGGGGGGACTAGCGGGGGAGAGACCCTGTACTTC. Its protein is CASSEGGTSGGETLYF.

This clonotype was seen repeatedly, ten times or more. The chain is built from TRBV7-8 and TRBJ1-1; D gene ambiguous. Trimming stripped 1 base from V and 3 bases from J, with 12 bases between. This CDR3 is built from 15 residues. The V gene's germline CDR1 is SGHVS and CDR2 FQNEAQ. CDR3 residues: CASSLEEAWDTEAFF. CDR3 nucleotide sequence: TGTGCCAGCAGCTTAGAAGAGGCCTGGGACACTGAAGCTTTCTTT.

This clonotype was recorded many times. The rearrangement uses TRBV2 and TRBJ2-1, with TRBD2 matching over 8 bases. J gave up 4 bases and V 4 bases, and 6 bases lay outside the gene matches. The CDR3 loop spans 15 amino acids. CDR1 is SNHLY and CDR2 is FYNNEI in the germline V gene. CDR3 sequence: CASSAIAGSYNEQFF. In DNA, the CDR3 is TGTGCCAGCAGTGCAATAGCGGGATCATACAATGAGCAGTTCTTC.

This clonotype was seen at least ten times. V usage is TRBV14 and J usage is TRBJ2-5; TRBD1 matches 7 bases. The CDR3 has 14 amino acids. Trimming cost V 4 bases and J 5 bases; bases outside gene matches: 7. The germline V gene has CDR1 SGHDN and CDR2 FVKESK. CDR3 loop: CASSPYRGTETQYF. DNA for the CDR3: TGTGCCAGCAGCCCATACAGGGGTACCGAGACCCAGTACTTC.

This clonotype appeared many times. The J gene is TRBJ2-5, the V gene TRBV28; weak D call: TRBD1 (6 bases). CDR3 length equals 14 residues. From germline, CDR1 is MDHEN and CDR2 SYDVKM. V gave up 6 bases and J gave up 5 bases, with 16 bases separating them. CDR3 sequence reads: CASRADRPRETQYF. The CDR3, as DNA: TGTGCCAGCAGAGCTGACAGGCCCCGGGAGACCCAGTACTTC.